A selection of T cell receptor beta chains follows, all from one sample in a study of long-term antiretroviral therapy in people with HIV. Produced via immunoSEQ multiplex PCR; TCRdb's table is partial and in-frame only. The data show roughly 28,000 clones, around 90% seen once. Source: unsorted PBMCs, taken about 5.3 years after starting antiretroviral therapy. These receptors originate from a woman between 35 and 50 years old with HIV. Both conserved end residues are part of each CDR3. A D gene is named only where the DNA matches it firmly. Only part of the rows carry a size: once, few, many, or a class if the clone is expanded.

clone_size | j_call | d_call | v_call | cdr3_nt | cdr3_aa
- | TRBJ1-2 | - | TRBV19 | TGTGCCAGTAGTCTCCCTGGTCCCTATGGCTACACCTTC | CASSLPGPYGYTF
- | TRBJ2-7 | - | TRBV29-1 | TGCAGCGTTGACCCCAACTACGAGCAGTACTTC | CSVDPNYEQYF
- | TRBJ1-2 | - | TRBV19 | TGTGCCAGTAGCCCTGGGACGGACGTGGTTGGCTACACCTTC | CASSPGTDVVGYTF
medium-sized | TRBJ1-5 | - | TRBV4-1 | TGCGCCAGCAGCCAGGACAGCAATCAGCCCCAGCATTTT | CASSQDSNQPQHF
- | TRBJ2-5 | TRBD1 | TRBV2 | TGTGCCAGCAGTCGGGACAGACAAGAGACCCAGTACTTC | CASSRDRQETQYF
- | TRBJ1-3 | - | TRBV29-1 | TGCAGCGTTGAAGATTCACAAGTGGGAAACACCATATATTTT | CSVEDSQVGNTIYF
- | TRBJ1-5 | - | TRBV19 | TGTGCCAGTAGTAGCGGGAGGTATCAGCCCCAGCATTTT | CASSSGRYQPQHF
- | TRBJ2-7 | - | TRBV5-5 | TGTGCCAGCAGCTCGGCAGGGTCCCCGACCTACGAGCAGTACTTC | CASSSAGSPTYEQYF
- | TRBJ1-5 | - | TRBV4-2 | TGTGCCAGCAGCCAAGTTACAGGAATGAATCAGCCCCAGCATTTT | CASSQVTGMNQPQHF
- | TRBJ2-1 | - | TRBV2 | TGTGCCAGCAGAGAGAACAATGAGCAGTTCTTC | CASRENNEQFF
once | TRBJ1-2 | TRBD1 | TRBV27 | TGTGCCAGCAGTTCCGGGACAGGGATCTATGGCTACACCTTC | CASSSGTGIYGYTF
- | TRBJ2-2 | TRBD2 | TRBV6-6 | TGTGCCAGCAGTTATGGCGGGGGGTCATTCACCGGGGAGCTGTTTTTT | CASSYGGGSFTGELFF
- | TRBJ1-2 | - | TRBV19 | TGTGCCAGTAGTATGGGGACTGCGGGTCACTATGGCTACACCTTC | CASSMGTAGHYGYTF
- | TRBJ1-1 | - | TRBV14 | TGTGCCAGCAGCCCGGGAATGCGGTATCGGACCACTGAAGCTTTCTTT | CASSPGMRYRTTEAFF
- | TRBJ2-1 | - | TRBV19 | TGTGCCAGTAGTACGCAGGGTACCCGGGGGAATGAGCAGTTCTTC | CASSTQGTRGNEQFF
- | TRBJ2-1 | TRBD2 | TRBV7-8 | TGTGCCAGCAGCTTAGTGGGCGGGGGAGTTGGTGAGCAGTTCTTC | CASSLVGGGVGEQFF
- | TRBJ2-3 | - | TRBV7-8 | TGTGCCAGCAGCTTATTCGGTATCACAGATACGCAGTATTTT | CASSLFGITDTQYF
once | TRBJ2-7 | TRBD1 | TRBV4-1 | TGCGCCAGCAGCCAAGGGACAGGGAACGAGCAGTACTTC | CASSQGTGNEQYF
- | TRBJ2-3 | TRBD2 | TRBV11-3 | TGTGCCAGCAGCCCAAGTTTAGCGGGGAGTAGCACAGATACGCAGTATTTT | CASSPSLAGSSTDTQYF
- | TRBJ2-3 | TRBD2 | TRBV5-6 | TGTGCCAGCAGCCTACAGTTGGGAGGGAAGGCCTTCACAGATACGCAGTATTTT | CASSLQLGGKAFTDTQYF
once | TRBJ2-5 | TRBD2 | TRBV5-4 | TGTGCCAGCAGGCCGGGACTAGCGGACCGGGAGACCCAGTACTTC | CASRPGLADRETQYF
- | TRBJ1-3 | - | TRBV7-9 | TGTGCCAGCAGCTTAGGCGGGGCAGGGGTGCAAAGCACCATATATTTT | CASSLGGAGVQSTIYF
- | TRBJ1-4 | - | TRBV11-2 | TGTGCCAGCAGCTTCTTGGGTGGGACTAATGAAAAACTGTTTTTT | CASSFLGGTNEKLFF
- | TRBJ2-3 | - | TRBV20-1 | TGCAGTGCCTACAGGGCAGATACGCAGTATTTT | CSAYRADTQYF
- | TRBJ2-1 | TRBD2 | TRBV7-9 | TGTGCCAGCAGCCAAACCCTTCTTACTAGCGAGGACAATGAGCAGTTCTTC | CASSQTLLTSEDNEQFF
- | TRBJ2-7 | TRBD1 | TRBV30 | TGTGCCTGGACCGACAGGGACTCCTACGAGCAGTACTTC | CAWTDRDSYEQYF
- | TRBJ1-1 | TRBD1 | TRBV19 | TGTGCCAGTTCCCGGGACAGGCAGATGAACACTGAAGCTTTCTTT | CASSRDRQMNTEAFF